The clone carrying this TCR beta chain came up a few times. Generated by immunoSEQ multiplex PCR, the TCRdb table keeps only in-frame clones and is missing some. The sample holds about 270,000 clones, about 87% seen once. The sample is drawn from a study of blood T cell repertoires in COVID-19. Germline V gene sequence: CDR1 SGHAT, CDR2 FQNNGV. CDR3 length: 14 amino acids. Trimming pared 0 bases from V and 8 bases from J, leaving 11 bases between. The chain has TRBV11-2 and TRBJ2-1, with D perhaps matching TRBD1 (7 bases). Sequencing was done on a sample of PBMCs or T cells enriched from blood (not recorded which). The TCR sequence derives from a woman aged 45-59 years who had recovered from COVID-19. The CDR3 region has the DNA TGTGCCAGCAGCTTAGATCAGGGGGGAGATGAGCAGTTCTTC. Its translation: CASSLDQGGDEQFF.